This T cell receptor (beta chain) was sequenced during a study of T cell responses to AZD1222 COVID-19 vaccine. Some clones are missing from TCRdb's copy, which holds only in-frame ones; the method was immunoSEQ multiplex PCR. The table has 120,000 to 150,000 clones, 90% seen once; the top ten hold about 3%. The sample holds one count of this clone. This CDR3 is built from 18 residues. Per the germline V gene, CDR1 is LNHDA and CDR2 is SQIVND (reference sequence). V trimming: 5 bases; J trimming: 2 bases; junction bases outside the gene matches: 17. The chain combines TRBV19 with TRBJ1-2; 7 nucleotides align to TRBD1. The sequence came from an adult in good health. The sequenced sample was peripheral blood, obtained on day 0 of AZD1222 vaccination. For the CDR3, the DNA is TGTGCCAGTAGTCCTCAGAGGGGGACAGCTAATACGAACTATGGCTACACCTTC. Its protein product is CASSPQRGTANTNYGYTF.